This paragraph reports one T cell receptor beta chain. After removal of 9 bases from V and 0 bases from J, the junction contained 6 bases not matched to a gene. CDR3 length: 14 residues. Germline values: CDR1 LNHNV, CDR2 YYDKDF (reference sequence). These data belong to a study of blood T cell repertoires in COVID-19. Background on the study: From T cells, B-cell-depleted T cells, or PBMCs came the material, which was cDNA or gDNA.

Original processing notes: Nucleated cell counts were estimated from reference gene primer amplification. The method was immunoSEQ multiplex PCR; TCRdb's version includes in-frame clones alone and lacks a portion of them. From that table come the V and J calls and clone size; the DNA was used to work out D and trimming. The sample has fewer than 400,000 clones; about 83% are singletons. This sequence joins TRBV15 and TRBJ2-7; 9 bases line up with TRBD2. This clonotype was sampled from a woman aged 45-60 years who had recovered from COVID-19. The sequenced sample consisted of PBMCs or T cells enriched from blood (not recorded which). The CDR3 reads CATRAGGNSYEQYF. The CDR3 nucleotides read TGTGCCACGAGAGCGGGGGGAAACTCCTACGAGCAGTACTTC.